Here is one T cell receptor (beta chain) with its context. Its target is not known. V was cut by 2 bases and J by 6 bases, with 11 bases left in between. CDR1 SGHDN and CDR2 FVKESK come from the germline V gene. This CDR3 has 13 residues. Several immunoSEQ 96-well plates shared each subset's DNA, each plate a replicate. This table comes from immunoSEQ multiplex PCR, and its TCRdb copy is limited to in-frame clones, with some not included. The sample contains about 750,000 clones, 80% to 95% of which appear only once. The record originates from a study of shared clonotypes between healthy human individuals. General study points: Sequencing depth was expected to affect clonotype sharing among donors. Non-shared clonotypes had lower generation probabilities than those shared by all four donors.

Naive CD8 populations comprised CD45RO-negative cells positively selected for CCR7, excluding terminally differentiated effector memory CD45RA+ cells. HIV-negative, healthy adults without recent acute infections or vaccinations were the donors. The sample consisted of naive CD8+ T cells sorted from blood. The clonotype was recovered from a man aged 25-45 years in good health. This chain uses TRBV14 with TRBJ2-7, with D maybe TRBD2 (5 bases). In DNA form, the CDR3 reads TGTGCCAGCAGCCAATTGAGTAGCGTCGAGCAGTACTTC. It is translated as CASSQLSSVEQYF.